This record concerns one T cell receptor (beta chain) sequence. No conserved phenylalanine or tryptophan ends this CDR3, so it is likely a read error. The V end was cut by 3 bases, the J end by 6 bases, with 12 bases between. Germline values: CDR1 GTSNPN, CDR2 SVGIG (reference sequence). The CDR3 has 13 residues. These data are taken from a study of T-cell reconstitution after alpha-beta-depleted transplantation in children. Preparation of the TCRbeta library used unique molecular identifiers. TCRdb analysed the PCR reads with MiXCR anew, one entry per CDR3 protein. The sample shows 440,000 or so distinct CDR3 sequences, roughly a tenth of them seen only once.

The V and J genes are TRBV30 and TRBJ2-1, with D unclear. The sequence was collected from a human donor who donated a stem cell graft to a child with acute myeloid leukemia. The sequencing used PBMCs from the stem cell graft donor, collected from the stem cell graft. CDR3: CAWSLSVVNEQFL. CDR3 DNA sequence: TGTGCCTGGAGCCTGAGCGTCGTCAATGAGCAGTTCTTA.